The subject of this entry is one T cell receptor (beta chain). The target antigen is unknown. This entry comes from a study of blood T cells in healthy people across ages. Sample-barcoded 5' priming and a J-beta primer mix drove a second PCR of roughly 6 to 12 cycles. MiXCR, run by TCRdb on the 5' RACE reads, gives a single entry per CDR3 protein. The sample shows about 620,000 distinct CDR3 sequences, under 25% of them seen only once. General study points: Roughly linear declines in TCR beta diversity per million T cells occurred with age.

In germline, CDR1 is SGHVS, CDR2 FQNEAQ. The CDR3 is 16 residues long. The germline V and J ends were trimmed by 3 bases and 1 base, with 14 bases remaining between them. Specimen: blood. The clonotype originates from a man between 65 and 79 years old in good health. This chain joins TRBV7-8 and TRBJ2-3; D gene unclear. CDR3 sequence reads: CASSFVIPRGTDTQYF. The CDR3 coding sequence is TGTGCCAGCAGCTTCGTGATTCCCCGGGGCACAGATACGCAGTATTTT.